Below, 25 T cell receptor beta chains from the same sample are listed, as sequenced in a study of glioma-infiltrating T cells. Using RNA template, CDR3s of TCR alpha and beta were amplified with iRepertoire arm-PCR. MiXCR, run by TCRdb on the multiplex PCR reads, gives a single entry per CDR3 protein. This repertoire shows around 390,000 distinct CDR3 sequences, 41% found once; its top ten account for about 12%. Sequencing was performed on glioma tissue, nonneoplastic brain tissue, or PBMCs (not recorded which). Every receptor here comes from a human donor with low-grade glioma or glioblastoma, undergoing nonglioma brain surgery, or in good health (not recorded which).

A remark on this clonotype: No conserved phenylalanine or tryptophan is present at the end of the CDR3, so a read error is the likely explanation. No DNA is shown, since the ends of the CDR3 on it are uncertain; the CDR3 is the one TCRdb lists. This chain uses TRBV19 with TRBJ2-1. Including both end residues, the CDR3 is 11 amino acids long. Germline V lookup: CDR1 LNHDA, CDR2 SQIVND (reference sequence). CDR3 sequence reads: CASSIETARFL.

About this clonotype itself: A much bigger clone sits one base away, suggesting this may be a read error. V gene TRBV7-2 combines with J gene TRBJ2-7; 8 nucleotides match TRBD1. V dropped 4 bases and J dropped 7; count of bases not matched to a gene: 9. Germline loops: CDR1 SGHTA, CDR2 FQGNSA. CDR3 length equals 14 residues. The CDR3 spells CASSYRTGSNEQYF. The CDR3 coding sequence is TGTGCCAGCAGCTACAGGACAGGGAGCAATGAGCAGTACTTC.

This clonotype turned up a few times. The chain is built from TRBV15 and TRBJ2-2, with a tentative D call TRBD2 (6 bases). The CDR3 runs to 17 residues. The V end was cut by 3 bases, the J end by 3 bases, with 17 bases between. Looked up from germline, CDR1 is LNHNV and CDR2 is YYDKDF (reference sequence). CDR3 sequence: CATSSRLGAKDTGELFF. The CDR3 DNA sequence: TGTGCCACCAGCAGCCGACTAGGGGCGAAGGACACCGGGGAGCTGTTTTTT.

This clonotype has only a few counts. This rearrangement joins TRBV7-9 to TRBJ1-2, with 8 bases identical to TRBD1. CDR3 length: 16 amino acids. Germline values: CDR1 SEHNR, CDR2 FQNEAQ (reference sequence). The junction had 12 bases not matched to a gene; V was cut back by 5 bases and J by 4 bases. Written as DNA, the CDR3 is TGTGCCAGCAGCCAATCTTCCAGGGGGCTCTTCTATGGCTACACCTTC. It translates to CASSQSSRGLFYGYTF.

The chain employs TRBV28 and TRBJ2-3, with TRBD2 matching 11 bases. J lost 2 bases, V lost 1 base, and 8 bases had no gene match. Per germline, CDR1 MDHEN and CDR2 SYDVKM. The length of the CDR3 is 18 residues. The CDR3: CASSLFSGRVEHTDTQYF. CDR3 in DNA: TGTGCCAGCAGTTTATTTAGCGGGAGGGTCGAACACACAGATACGCAGTATTTT.

The chain employs TRBV28 and TRBJ2-2; 8 bases fit TRBD1. CDR3 size: 18 residues. The V segment lost 3 bases and the J segment 3 bases; nucleotides outside the gene matches: 12. Germline CDR1 is MDHEN and CDR2 is SYDVKM. CDR3 DNA sequence: TGTGCCAGCAGTTTCCCTTCGGGGCAGGGGGCTCACACCGGGGAGCTGTTTTTT. Its translation: CASSFPSGQGAHTGELFF.

Turning to this clonotype: At one end the junction does not follow the germline gene, possibly because of a read error. This chain uses TRBV5-4 with TRBJ2-7; TRBD2 aligns across 12 bases. Germline V lookup: CDR1 SGHNT, CDR2 YYREEE (reference sequence). This CDR3 has 14 residues. The CDR3 DNA follows: TGTACCAGCAGCCTCGGACTAGCGGGGTCCGAGCAGTACTTC. Residues: CTSSLGLAGSEQYF. The whole variable domain, remainder taken from reference TRBV5-4 and TRBJ2-7, is ETGVTQSPTHLIKTRGQQVTLRCSSQSGHNTVSWYQQALGQGPQFIFQYYREEENGRGNFPPRFSGLQFPNYSSELNVNALELDDSALYLCTSSLGLAGSEQYFGPGTRLTVT.

This clonotype was recorded once. A much larger clone lies a single base off, so this may be a read error. The conserved final phenylalanine or tryptophan is absent from the CDR3, which likely points to a read error. The chain joins TRBV10-3 to TRBJ1-1, with a possible D match to TRBD1 (5 bases). The CDR3 length is 14 residues. CDR1 and CDR2 (germline): ENHRY, SYGVKD. Trimming stripped 10 bases from V and 0 bases from J, with 15 bases between. CDR3 region: CASRPGTVNTEAFL. Here the CDR3 DNA reads TGTGCCAGCAGGCCAGGGACGGTGAACACTGAAGCTTTCCTT.

With regard to this clonotype: The limits of the CDR3 on the DNA are not certain, so only TCRdb's listed CDR3 is given. The rearrangement joins TRBV7-5 to TRBJ2-7; the table calls TRBD1, which could not be checked here. TRBV7-5 is annotated as a pseudogene. From its first to its last residue, the CDR3 has 16 amino acids. The CDR3 reads CISVPEAEGQGNEQYF.

This clonotype was observed a single time. V is TRBV2 and J is TRBJ2-1; possibly TRBD2 for D (5 bases). Germline V CDR1 and CDR2: SNHLY, FYNNEI. V gave up 2 bases and J gave up 9 bases, with 11 bases separating them. CDR3 size: 13 residues. The CDR3 DNA follows: TGTGCCAGCAGTGAATTCAGCGAGGGTGAGCAGTTCTTC. Translated: CASSEFSEGEQFF.

In this sample, this clonotype turned up a few times. The rearrangement uses TRBV10-3 and TRBJ1-2; D is possibly TRBD1 (5 bases). The CDR3 contains 14 residues. V lost 3 bases, J lost 5 bases, and 13 bases lay in between. Germline loops: CDR1 ENHRY, CDR2 SYGVKD. The CDR3 loop is CAISESQGLYGYTF. As DNA, the CDR3 is TGTGCCATCAGTGAATCTCAGGGACTATATGGCTACACCTTC.

This clonotype came up a few times. This rearrangement joins TRBV11-3 to TRBJ2-7; a weak D match, TRBD2 (5 bases). The CDR3 has 12 amino acids. Trimming left V 5 bases short and J 6 bases short, with 11 bases between. Germline CDR1 is SGHNT and CDR2 is YENEEA. The CDR3 region is CASSRGGPEQYF. CDR3 DNA sequence: TGTGCCAGCAGCCGAGGAGGTCCCGAGCAGTACTTC.

This sequence joins TRBV18 and TRBJ1-1; 7 nucleotides line up with TRBD1. The germline gives CDR1 KGHSH, CDR2 LQKENI. This CDR3 spans 16 amino acids. V shed 4 bases, J shed 1 base, and the junction held 9 bases outside the gene matches. CDR3 region: CASSLIYQGGNTEAFF. The CDR3 region has the DNA TGTGCCAGCTCACTGATTTATCAGGGGGGGAACACTGAAGCTTTCTTT.

Of note for this clonotype: Just one base apart from a much larger clone, this may be a read error. The V gene is TRBV6-2 or TRBV6-3, the J gene TRBJ1-2, with 8 bases aligning to TRBD1. The CDR3 is 15 residues long. With V trimmed by 2 bases and J by 4 bases, 6 bases remained unmatched. Germline assignment: CDR1 MNHEY and CDR2 SVGEGT. The DNA for the CDR3 is TGTGCCAGCAGTTACGCCCAGGGGGCGGCCTATGGCTACACCTTC. Residues: CASSYAQGAAYGYTF.

The DNA for the CDR3 is TGTGCCACCAGTGATTTCAGGGGGCGGAATGAGCAGTTCTTC. Its translation is CATSDFRGRNEQFF. The V call is TRBV24-1, the J call TRBJ2-1, with 8 bases aligning to TRBD1. From germline, CDR1 is KGHDR and CDR2 SFDVKD. This CDR3 comprises 14 residues. The J segment lost 7 bases and the V segment lost 1 base, leaving 2 bases of the junction unmatched.

This rearrangement joins TRBV28 to TRBJ1-2; D is perhaps TRBD1 (5 bases). Germline assignment: CDR1 MDHEN and CDR2 SYDVKM. The CDR3 contains 17 residues. Trimming took 3 bases from V and 6 from J, leaving 23 bases between them. The CDR3 sequence is CASSFPQGLKGRDGYTF. The CDR3 DNA follows: TGTGCCAGCAGTTTCCCACAAGGACTCAAAGGCAGGGATGGCTACACCTTC.

J is TRBJ2-1 and V is TRBV5-4, with D possibly TRBD2 on 6 matching bases. Deletions cut 0 bases from V and 10 bases from J, with 11 bases between. The CDR3 extends over 13 amino acids. Germline V gene data show CDR1 as SGHNT and CDR2 as YYREEE (reference sequence). CDR3 sequence (DNA): TGTGCCAGCAGCTTGGCCAACCGGGGGGAGCAGTTCTTC. As protein: CASSLANRGEQFF.

Comment on this clonotype: One end of the junction fails to match germline, which may point to a read error. V usage is TRBV4-3 and J usage is TRBJ2-4; possibly TRBD2 for D (5 bases). The germline CDR1 and CDR2 sequences are LGHNA and YSLEER. This CDR3 has 18 amino acids. The CDR3 reads CASSQDMGIASTKNIQHF. The CDR3 coding sequence is TGCGCCAGCAGCCAAGATATGGGTATAGCGTCTACCAAAAACATTCAGCACTTC.

The sample holds a few counts of this clonotype. This chain connects TRBV24-1 to TRBJ1-1; the match to TRBD1 covers 7 bases. Germline CDR1 is KGHDR and CDR2 is SFDVKD. This CDR3 has 15 residues. Trimming removed 4 bases from V and 3 bases from J; junction bases left unmatched: 7. The CDR3: CATSEGGAADTEAFF. The CDR3 region has the DNA TGTGCCACCAGTGAAGGGGGCGCCGCGGACACTGAAGCTTTCTTT.

This chain connects TRBV4-1 to TRBJ2-7; no clear D. This CDR3 comprises 13 residues. Trimming removed 1 base from V and 6 bases from J, with 10 bases in between. The germline V gene has CDR1 MGHRA and CDR2 YSYEKL. The CDR3 sequence is CASSQGLLGEQYF. Here the CDR3 DNA reads TGCGCCAGCAGCCAAGGCTTACTTGGCGAGCAGTACTTC.

With regard to this clonotype: An end of the junction does not agree with germline; a read error may underlie this. The gene calls are TRBV12-3 or TRBV12-4 and TRBJ2-1; 11 bases line up with TRBD2. This CDR3 region has 17 residues. The CDR3 DNA follows: TGTGCCAGCAGGGATTTTACTAGCGGGAGATCCTACAATGAGCAGTCCTTC. Protein product: CASRDFTSGRSYNEQSF.

The chain joins TRBV7-9 to TRBJ1-2; D is undetermined. The CDR3 extends over 13 amino acids. The germline V and J ends were trimmed by 6 bases and 4 bases, with 12 bases remaining between them. Germline V gives CDR1 SEHNR, CDR2 FQNEAQ (reference sequence). This CDR3 reads CASSRGPGYGYTF. In nucleotides, the CDR3 is TGTGCCAGCAGTCGCGGGCCCGGCTATGGCTACACCTTC.

V is TRBV19 and J is TRBJ2-3, with 7 bases matching TRBD1. Germline CDR1 LNHDA, CDR2 SQIVND (reference sequence). The CDR3 is made up of 15 amino acids. J gave up 0 bases and V 6 bases, and 6 bases lay outside the gene matches. CDR3 amino acids: CASSNNRGSTDTQYF. The CDR3, as DNA: TGTGCCAGTAGCAATAACAGGGGAAGCACAGATACGCAGTATTTT.

The V call is TRBV20-1, the J call TRBJ2-3; D may be TRBD1 or TRBD2 (6 bases each). The CDR3 has 16 amino acids. The germline V gene has CDR1 DFQATT and CDR2 SNEGSKA (reference sequence). Trimming cost V 5 bases and J 2 bases, with 20 bases left between them. The CDR3 bases are TGCAGTGCTGGAACGCGTGCGCGGGGACACACAGATACGCAGTATTTT. It is translated as CSAGTRARGHTDTQYF.

The chain uses TRBV28 and TRBJ2-7; 9 bases line up with TRBD2. The junction had 8 bases not matched to a gene; V was cut back by 5 bases and J by 0 bases. The length of the CDR3 is 16 residues. From germline, CDR1 is MDHEN and CDR2 SYDVKM. The CDR3 region has the DNA TGTGCCAGCAGTCAGCCAGTAGCGGGAGTCTCCTACGAGCAGTACTTC. Translating it yields CASSQPVAGVSYEQYF.